This TCR beta chain was observed in a study of OX40 agonist ivuxolimab in advanced cancers. In the study overall: Under the entry rules, prior anti-PD-1, anti-PD-L1 or anti-CTLA-4 therapy was allowed, and around 36% had some. General study results and limits: CD8+ T cells (on average) carried more expanded clones than CD4+ T cells. At 0.1 to 3.0 mg/kg, clonal expansion of CD4+ and CD8+ blood T cells had occurred by week 6.

Some clones are missing from TCRdb's copy, which holds only in-frame ones; the method was immunoSEQ multiplex PCR. The profile shows about 18,000 clones, roughly nine tenths of them singletons. Germline V gives CDR1 MNHEY, CDR2 SVGAGI. The CDR3 runs 13 residues. Trimming took off 6 bases at V and 7 bases at J, with 12 bases between the two ends. About this clone: Its antigen is currently unknown.

The chain has TRBV6-5 and TRBJ2-2, with D possibly being TRBD2 (5 bases). The TCR comes from an adult with an advanced solid tumor such as melanoma, head and neck, liver or kidney cancer. This specimen was CD4+ or CD8+ T cells sorted from blood, taken in a trial of the OX40 agonist ivuxolimab. The CDR3 region is CASSPGGGGELFF. DNA of the CDR3: TGTGCCAGCAGCCCCGGTGGAGGCGGGGAGCTGTTTTTT.